This TCR beta chain was identified in a study of blood T cell repertoires in COVID-19. The CDR3 runs 13 residues. With V trimmed by 8 bases and J by 2 bases, 6 bases remained unmatched. Germline CDR1 is MDHEN and CDR2 is SYDVKM. The assay was immunoSEQ multiplex PCR, and TCRdb's table has in-frame clones only and misses some. Here the sample spans 210,000 or so clones, around 85% being singletons. The receptor comes from a woman aged 45-60 years in a cohort exposed to, infected with or recovered from COVID-19 (not recorded which). The sample consisted of PBMCs or T cells enriched from blood (not recorded which). V is TRBV28 and J is TRBJ2-7; 7 nucleotides line up with TRBD2. The chain's CDR3 is CASWQRGTYEQYF. The DNA for the CDR3 is TGTGCCAGCTGGCAGCGGGGTACCTACGAGCAGTACTTC.